A selection of T cell receptor beta chains follows, all from one sample in a study of patients and donors after allogeneic stem cell transplantation. One entry per CDR3 protein results from TCRdb running MiXCR on the RT-PCR reads. The data hold around 17,000 distinct CDR3 sequences, with around a quarter observed a single time. Sequenced input: blood, either unsorted or a sorted T cell fraction (not recorded which). These receptors were taken from a human donor who was either an allogeneic HSCT recipient or a stem cell or donor lymphocyte infusion donor (not recorded which). It is not recorded whose cells these are; they may come from a transplant donor. CDR3s include the opening cysteine and the closing phenylalanine or tryptophan. Each record gives: V gene, CDR3 protein.

V: TRBV6-6
CDR3: CASSAGTVNEKLFF

V: TRBV25-1
CDR3: CASSRLGFSQETQYF

V: TRBV5-4
CDR3: CASSPSQNIYGYTF

V: TRBV7-9
CDR3: CASSPSGGTSPLHF

V: TRBV6-6
CDR3: CASQRSGVSGNTIYF

V: TRBV10-3
CDR3: CAIMGGTGDEKLFF

V: TRBV29-1
CDR3: CSGGQGAYEQYF

V: TRBV7-2
CDR3: CASSRVQGSRETQYF

V: TRBV29-1
CDR3: CSVERQGNTEAFF

V: TRBV12-3/TRBV12-4
CDR3: CASSIGRRDTQYF

V: TRBV10-3
CDR3: CAISEALGDSPLHF

V: TRBV6-5
CDR3: CASSPSEAGGYTF

V: TRBV6-1
CDR3: CASSRLGGGVNSPLHF

V: TRBV6-5
CDR3: CASSWGTGVNSPLHF

V: TRBV11-1
CDR3: CASSLAQEGEKLFF

V: TRBV24-1
CDR3: CATSDRGQGGYGYTF

V: TRBV12-3/TRBV12-4
CDR3: CASIVRGGTDTQYF